The 8 T cell receptor beta chains below were found in one sample sequenced in a study of T cell changes during pregnancy in multiple sclerosis. The data were produced by immunoSEQ multiplex PCR, yet TCRdb's version contains in-frame clones alone and is incomplete. Found here are some 57,000 clones, more than 80% of them singletons; the top ten hold 0.4% to 0.55%. Here the sequenced sample was CD4+ T cells from peripheral blood mononuclear cells, taken after pregnancy. These receptors originate from a female donor in good health, enrolled as a control in a pregnancy study.

This chain joins TRBV30 and TRBJ2-3, with 9 bases fitting TRBD2. The CDR3 runs to 15 residues. V lost 3 bases, J lost 8 bases, and 12 bases stayed unmatched. Germline CDR1 and CDR2: GTSNPN and SVGIG (reference sequence). CDR3: CAWRVAGALRGTQYF. Written as DNA, the CDR3 is TGTGCCTGGAGGGTAGCGGGGGCCCTCCGGGGTACGCAGTATTTT.

V and J are TRBV5-1 and TRBJ2-3; 10 bases match TRBD1. The CDR3 has 16 amino acids. Germline assignment: CDR1 SGHRS and CDR2 YFSETQ. V was pared by 4 bases and J by 7 bases, with 12 bases of the junction left unmatched. The CDR3, as DNA: TGCGCCAGCAGCAGGGACAGGGGCGATGATGGGAATACGCAGTATTTT. Translated, it gives CASSRDRGDDGNTQYF.

Only one count was recorded for this clone. The chain employs TRBV5-1 and TRBJ2-7; no clear D. Trimming left V 0 bases short and J 3 bases short, with 4 bases between. Germline CDR1 and CDR2: SGHRS and YFSETQ. This CDR3 is built from 12 residues. This CDR3 reads CASSLVSYEQYF. The CDR3 bases are TGCGCCAGCAGCTTGGTCAGCTACGAGCAGTACTTC. Full variable domain (missing parts from reference TRBV5-1 and TRBJ2-7): KAGVTQTPRYLIKTRGQQVTLSCSPISGHRSVSWYQQTPGQGLQFLFEYFSETQRNKGNFPGRFSGRQFSNSRSEMNVSTLELGDSALYLCASSLVSYEQYFGPGTRLTVT.

This chain connects TRBV6-6 to TRBJ1-5; 9 bases line up with TRBD1. Per germline, CDR1 MNHNY and CDR2 SVGAGI (reference sequence). The ends lost 5 bases at V and 4 bases at J; junction bases unmatched: 6. The CDR3 has 15 residues. The CDR3 here is CASSGGQGSNQPQHF. CDR3 in DNA: TGTGCCAGCAGTGGGGGACAGGGTTCTAATCAGCCCCAGCATTTT.

The rearrangement uses TRBV6-5 and TRBJ1-5; the D gene is possibly TRBD1 (5 bases). Germline V gene lookup returns CDR1 MNHEY and CDR2 SVGAGI. V dropped 5 bases and J dropped 2 bases, with 10 bases sitting between them. The CDR3 sequence is 14 residues long. The CDR3 coding sequence is TGTGCCAGCAGTCTCTCAGGGCGCAATCAGCCCCAGCATTTT. Its protein product is CASSLSGRNQPQHF.

V and J are TRBV6-5 and TRBJ1-6; 7 positions match TRBD1. Trimming removed 5 bases from V and 13 bases from J; junction bases left unmatched: 11. The CDR3 is 14 residues long. CDR1 and CDR2 (germline): MNHEY, SVGAGI. DNA for the CDR3: TGTGCCAGCAGTCTCGACAGGGAAACGAGCCCCCTCCACTTT. Translating gives CASSLDRETSPLHF.

J is TRBJ2-3 and V is TRBV11-3; D possibly corresponds to TRBD2 (5 bases). The CDR3 spans 14 residues. The germline CDR1 and CDR2 sequences are SGHNT and YENEEA. Trimming removed 4 bases at V and 0 bases at J, with 8 bases between. The CDR3, as DNA: TGTGCCAGCAGCTCTAGGACTAGCACAGATACGCAGTATTTT. Translated, it gives CASSSRTSTDTQYF.

The chain combines TRBV7-9 with TRBJ1-1, with a tentative D call TRBD1 (5 bases). The CDR3 is 14 residues long. Germline V lookup: CDR1 SEHNR, CDR2 FQNEAQ (reference sequence). The V end lost 5 bases, the J end lost 9 bases, and 19 bases lay between the germline ends. CDR3 region: CASSPSRVAIQAFF. CDR3 DNA sequence: TGTGCCAGCAGCCCCAGCAGGGTGGCAATACAAGCTTTCTTT.